What follows are 31 T cell receptor beta chains derived from one specimen sequenced in a study of siplizumab effects on memory and regulatory T cells. Assay: immunoSEQ multiplex PCR; the TCRdb copy retains only in-frame clones and omits some. The sample records about 72,000 clones, about 89% being singletons. The material sequenced was CD8+ T cells sorted from blood. The receptors come from a human donor in good health.

The rearrangement joins TRBV19 to TRBJ2-7; TRBD1 might be the D (6 bases). Germline V gives CDR1 LNHDA, CDR2 SQIVND (reference sequence). The V end lost 6 bases, the J end lost 4 bases, and 13 bases lay between the germline ends. The CDR3 extends over 13 amino acids. CDR3 nucleotide sequence: TGTGCCAGTAGGGACAGAACTCATTACGAGCAGTACTTC. Amino acids: CASRDRTHYEQYF.

The gene calls are TRBV19 and TRBJ1-1; D uncertain. This CDR3 region has 15 residues. The ends were cut back, 4 bases at V and 4 bases at J, with 16 bases in the middle. Germline CDR1 LNHDA, CDR2 SQIVND (reference sequence). CDR3 sequence: CASSTGAPALTEAFF. In DNA form, the CDR3 reads TGTGCCAGTAGTACGGGAGCCCCGGCGCTCACTGAAGCTTTCTTT.

The chain uses TRBV6-1 and TRBJ2-7; D is undetermined. Per germline, CDR1 MNHNS and CDR2 SASEGT. Trimming cost V 1 base and J 6 bases, with 13 bases left between them. The CDR3 sequence is 14 residues long. For the CDR3, the DNA is TGTGCCAGCAGTGAAGGTGGAGCAGGCCCCGAGCAGTACTTC. Translating gives CASSEGGAGPEQYF.

The genes are TRBV7-9 and TRBJ1-4; D unresolved. From germline, CDR1 is SEHNR and CDR2 FQNEAQ (reference sequence). The CDR3 runs 13 residues. Trimming removed 10 bases from V and 0 bases from J, with 9 bases in between. CDR3: CATRLATNEKLFF. The CDR3 nucleotides read TGTGCCACCCGGCTAGCAACTAATGAAAAACTGTTTTTT.

The gene calls are TRBV19 and TRBJ2-2; 7 bases are shared with TRBD2. The CDR3 is 18 amino acids. The germline gives CDR1 LNHDA, CDR2 SQIVND (reference sequence). V lost 4 bases to trimming and J lost 4 bases; unmatched junction nucleotides: 15. The CDR3 DNA reads TGTGCCAGTAGTACAGATCTCTACAGTCTAGCGGCCACCGGGGAGCTGTTTTTT. Protein product: CASSTDLYSLAATGELFF. Drawing the rest from reference TRBV19 and TRBJ2-2, the complete variable domain is DGGITQSPKYLFRKEGQNVTLSCEQNLNHDAMYWYRQDPGQGLRLIYYSQIVNDFQKGDIAEGYSVSREKKESFPLTVTSAQKNPTAFYLCASSTDLYSLAATGELFFGEGSRLTVL.

The genes are TRBV6-5 and TRBJ2-2, with no clear D. Germline loops: CDR1 MNHEY, CDR2 SVGAGI. V dropped 10 bases and J dropped 6 bases, with 9 bases sitting between them. The CDR3 loop spans 11 amino acids. The chain's CDR3 is CATSFAGELFF. The CDR3 DNA sequence: TGTGCCACCTCCTTCGCCGGGGAGCTGTTTTTT.

The chain joins TRBV11-2 to TRBJ2-3, with D possibly matching TRBD1 (5 bases). CDR1 is SGHAT and CDR2 is FQNNGV in the germline V gene. V dropped 3 bases and J dropped 2 bases, with 18 bases sitting between them. CDR3 length: 17 amino acids. CDR3 amino acids: CASSFGRQSSTTDTQYF. CDR3 sequence (DNA): TGTGCCAGCAGCTTTGGGCGACAGTCCTCGACCACAGATACGCAGTATTTT. Full variable domain (missing parts from reference TRBV11-2 and TRBJ2-3): EAGVAQSPRYKIIEKRQSVAFWCNPISGHATLYWYQQILGQGPKLLIQFQNNGVVDDSQLPKDRFSAERLKGVDSTLKIQPAKLEDSAVYLCASSFGRQSSTTDTQYFGPGTRLTVL.

This rearrangement joins TRBV15 to TRBJ2-1; D gene uncertain. Germline V gives CDR1 LNHNV, CDR2 YYDKDF (reference sequence). V lost 3 bases, J lost 8 bases, and 14 bases lay in between. The CDR3 runs 14 residues. CDR3: CATSRTSGRDEQFF. In DNA form, the CDR3 reads TGTGCCACCAGCAGGACGTCAGGTCGAGATGAGCAGTTCTTC.

The chain carries TRBV4-1 and TRBJ1-4; D is uncertain. Looked up from germline, CDR1 is MGHRA and CDR2 is YSYEKL. With 4 bases removed from V and 5 bases from J, the gap between germline ends came to 11 bases. The CDR3 loop spans 14 amino acids. In DNA, the CDR3 is TGCGCCAGCAGCCCGGACGGGGAAAATGAAAAACTGTTTTTT. Translation gives CASSPDGENEKLFF.

Note on this clone: Other DNA variants within this sample encode the same CDR3. The gene calls are TRBV7-9 and TRBJ1-2; D might be TRBD1 (5 bases). The CDR3 totals 14 residues. The V gene's germline CDR1 is SEHNR and CDR2 FQNEAQ (reference sequence). Trimming removed 5 bases from V and 6 bases from J, with 16 bases in between. The CDR3 loop reads CASSLGTGSHGYTF. The CDR3 nucleotides are TGTGCCAGCAGCCTAGGGACGGGGTCCCATGGCTACACCTTC.

V usage is TRBV7-9 and J usage is TRBJ2-7; 11 bases are shared with TRBD1. The CDR3 runs 15 residues. The ends lost 1 base at V and 12 bases at J; junction bases unmatched: 11. CDR1 and CDR2 (germline): SEHNR, FQNEAQ (reference sequence). This CDR3 is CASSLDWTGGFLSYF. The CDR3 DNA is TGTGCCAGCAGCTTAGACTGGACAGGGGGCTTCCTATCGTACTTC.

The V gene is TRBV27, the J gene TRBJ2-5, with TRBD2 as a possible D gene (6 bases). This CDR3 is built from 13 residues. In germline, CDR1 is MNHEY, CDR2 SMNVEV (reference sequence). V was clipped by 1 base and J by 5 bases, with 8 bases between them. CDR3 loop: CASSLWGRETQYF. CDR3 DNA: TGTGCCAGCAGTTTATGGGGGAGGGAGACCCAGTACTTC.

The chain joins TRBV28 to TRBJ2-7, with D possibly matching TRBD2 (5 bases). V was shortened by 8 bases and J by 1 base, with 12 bases between the two germline ends. Germline V lookup: CDR1 MDHEN, CDR2 SYDVKM. This CDR3 spans 13 amino acids. CDR3: CASLGVGSYEQYF. CDR3 nucleotides: TGTGCCAGCCTCGGGGTAGGGTCCTACGAGCAGTACTTC.

The chain carries TRBV4-1 and TRBJ1-5, with no clear D. The CDR3 loop spans 15 amino acids. V was clipped by 0 bases and J by 3 bases, with 9 bases between them. The germline V gene has CDR1 MGHRA and CDR2 YSYEKL. The CDR3 nucleotides read TGCGCCAGCAGCCAAGACTCGAGGCACAATCAGCCCCAGCATTTT. It codes for CASSQDSRHNQPQHF.

This clone was counted once. The V gene is TRBV6-5, the J gene TRBJ2-1; D is unresolved. Germline values: CDR1 MNHEY, CDR2 SVGAGI. This CDR3 spans 11 amino acids. V lost 6 bases and J lost 7, with 7 bases in between. In nucleotides, the CDR3 is TGTGCCAGCAGCTACACAAATGAGCAGTTCTTC. This encodes CASSYTNEQFF.

The CDR3: CASSLATGLYGYTF. Written as DNA, the CDR3 is TGTGCCAGCAGTCTAGCGACAGGGCTCTATGGCTACACCTTC. The chain combines TRBV9 with TRBJ1-2; 7 bases agree with TRBD1. Germline CDR1 and CDR2: SGDLS and YYNGEE. The CDR3 totals 14 residues. The ends lost 5 bases at V and 4 bases at J; junction bases unmatched: 8.

The chain employs TRBV19 and TRBJ1-6; unclear D gene. The germline CDR1 and CDR2 sequences are LNHDA and SQIVND (reference sequence). This CDR3 comprises 14 residues. The V end lost 4 bases, the J end lost 6 bases, and 10 bases lay between the germline ends. The CDR3 nucleotides read TGTGCCAGTAGTACCTCGACTGTTAATTCACCCCTCCACTTT. It codes for CASSTSTVNSPLHF. Drawing the rest from reference TRBV19 and TRBJ1-6, the complete variable domain is DGGITQSPKYLFRKEGQNVTLSCEQNLNHDAMYWYRQDPGQGLRLIYYSQIVNDFQKGDIAEGYSVSREKKESFPLTVTSAQKNPTAFYLCASSTSTVNSPLHFGNGTRLTVT.

The chain carries TRBV27 and TRBJ1-5; possibly TRBD1 for D (6 bases). Germline V gene sequence: CDR1 MNHEY, CDR2 SMNVEV (reference sequence). The CDR3 is 14 residues long. Deletions cut 3 bases from V and 7 bases from J, with 13 bases between. The CDR3 here is CASSFRGSLQPQHF. The DNA of the CDR3 is TGTGCCAGCAGTTTCAGGGGTTCCCTACAGCCCCAGCATTTT.

The chain couples TRBV6-1 to TRBJ2-1; 7 nucleotides line up with TRBD1. CDR3 size: 13 residues. Germline CDR1 and CDR2: MNHNS and SASEGT. V lost 3 bases and J lost 6; bases outside the gene matches: 2. The CDR3 protein is CASSDPGGNEQFF. Here the CDR3 DNA reads TGTGCCAGCAGTGACCCAGGGGGCAATGAGCAGTTCTTC.

This clone was recorded once. V is TRBV10-1 and J is TRBJ2-1, with TRBD2 matching over 11 bases. V lost 7 bases and J lost 8; bases outside the gene matches: 10. Germline V lookup: CDR1 WNHNN, CDR2 SYGVQD (reference sequence). This CDR3 comprises 15 residues. The CDR3 loop is CASNRLAGFSDEQFF. The CDR3 nucleotides read TGCGCCAGCAACCGACTAGCGGGGTTTTCAGATGAGCAGTTCTTC.

This chain links TRBV5-5 with TRBJ2-7; D uncertain. CDR1 is SGHKS, CDR2 YYEKEE, per germline (reference sequence). Trimming took 4 bases from V and 4 from J, leaving 18 bases between them. This CDR3 contains 15 residues. This CDR3 is CASSQVTDRFYEQYF. The CDR3 DNA is TGTGCCAGCAGCCAAGTGACGGATCGATTTTACGAGCAGTACTTC.

CDR3: CASSLVYGTGGIGETQYF. In DNA, the CDR3 is TGTGCCAGCAGCTTAGTATACGGGACAGGGGGCATAGGGGAGACCCAGTACTTC. The chain employs TRBV11-3 and TRBJ2-5; 12 bases fit TRBD1. Unmatched junction bases numbered 11, after V lost 1 base and J lost 5 bases. The CDR3 sequence is 18 residues long. The V gene's germline CDR1 is SGHNT and CDR2 YENEEA.

The rearrangement links TRBV19 to TRBJ2-1, with D maybe TRBD1 (6 bases). CDR3 length: 15 residues. V lost 3 bases, J lost 8 bases, and 17 bases lay in between. CDR1 is LNHDA, CDR2 SQIVND, per germline (reference sequence). This CDR3 is CASSMSQGIVDEQFF. CDR3 DNA sequence: TGTGCCAGTAGTATGTCACAGGGAATTGTTGATGAGCAGTTCTTC.

The V call is TRBV5-4, the J call TRBJ2-5; D remains ambiguous. V was pared by 4 bases and J by 0 bases, with 13 bases between. Germline values: CDR1 SGHNT, CDR2 YYREEE (reference sequence). The CDR3 contains 15 residues. CDR3 DNA sequence: TGTGCCAGCAGCGGTTCCCCAATAGACCAAGAGACCCAGTACTTC. Its protein product is CASSGSPIDQETQYF.

J is TRBJ1-1 and V is TRBV30, with D maybe TRBD1 (5 bases). CDR3 length: 13 amino acids. CDR1 is GTSNPN, CDR2 SVGIG, per germline (reference sequence). V was clipped by 4 bases and J by 5 bases, with 14 bases between them. The CDR3 reads CAWTQMGGTEAFF. CDR3 coding DNA: TGTGCCTGGACACAGATGGGGGGGACTGAAGCTTTCTTT.

This clone was observed a handful of times. J is TRBJ1-1 and V is TRBV2; D unclear. The V end was cut by 1 base, the J end by 7 bases, with 7 bases between. The CDR3 consists of 12 residues. The germline V gene has CDR1 SNHLY and CDR2 FYNNEI. DNA of the CDR3: TGTGCCAGCAGTGAAGTATGGTTTGAAGCTTTCTTT. The encoded protein is CASSEVWFEAFF.

The CDR3 DNA reads TGTGCCAGCAGCCCCCGTGGGGGGGGAGAGACCCAGTACTTC. Translated: CASSPRGGGETQYF. The rearrangement links TRBV7-3 to TRBJ2-5, with 7 bases fitting TRBD2. The CDR3 covers 14 residues. Germline V lookup: CDR1 SGHTA, CDR2 FQGTGA. Trimming took 5 bases from V and 4 from J; bases not matched to a gene: 7.

The CDR3 reads CASSSTGGASYEQYF. CDR3 coding DNA: TGTGCCAGCAGTTCCACTGGGGGGGCATCCTACGAGCAGTACTTC. The chain couples TRBV6-5 to TRBJ2-7, with D possibly matching TRBD2 (7 bases). CDR1 MNHEY and CDR2 SVGAGI come from the germline V gene. The V and J ends lost 4 bases and 1 base respectively, with 14 bases between them. CDR3 size: 15 residues.

The table lists this clone with a count of one. This sequence joins TRBV15 and TRBJ2-3; 7 nucleotides align to TRBD2. Per germline, CDR1 LNHNV and CDR2 YYDKDF (reference sequence). The V and J ends lost 0 bases and 0 bases, in that order; junction bases with no gene match: 21. CDR3 length: 22 amino acids. CDR3 protein: CATSRDPQVVELAPDSTDTQYF. In DNA form, the CDR3 reads TGTGCCACCAGCAGAGACCCGCAAGTAGTCGAACTAGCGCCGGATAGCACAGATACGCAGTATTTT.

J is TRBJ2-7 and V is TRBV14, with 7 nucleotides matching TRBD1. Trimming took 5 bases from V and 3 from J; bases not matched to a gene: 7. There are 14 residues in the CDR3. Per the germline V gene, CDR1 is SGHDN and CDR2 is FVKESK. The CDR3 loop reads CASSVRDSLYEQYF. The CDR3 coding sequence is TGTGCCAGCAGCGTCCGGGACAGCCTCTACGAGCAGTACTTC. The full variable domain, with the rest looked up from reference TRBV14 and TRBJ2-7, is EAGVTQFPSHSVIEKGQTVTLRCDPISGHDNLYWYRRVMGKEIKFLLHFVKESKQDESGMPNNRFLAERTGGTYSTLKVQPAELEDSGVYFCASSVRDSLYEQYFGPGTRLTVT.

This clone was recorded only once. The CDR3 bases are TGTGCCAGCAGCTTCGGAGGGGGTACGCAAGAGACCCAGTACTTC. Encoded protein: CASSFGGGTQETQYF. The genes are TRBV7-9 and TRBJ2-5; D possibly matches TRBD1 or TRBD2 (6 bases each). CDR1 is SEHNR and CDR2 is FQNEAQ in the germline V gene (reference sequence). The CDR3 length is 15 residues. V gave up 3 bases and J gave up 2 bases, with 13 bases separating them.